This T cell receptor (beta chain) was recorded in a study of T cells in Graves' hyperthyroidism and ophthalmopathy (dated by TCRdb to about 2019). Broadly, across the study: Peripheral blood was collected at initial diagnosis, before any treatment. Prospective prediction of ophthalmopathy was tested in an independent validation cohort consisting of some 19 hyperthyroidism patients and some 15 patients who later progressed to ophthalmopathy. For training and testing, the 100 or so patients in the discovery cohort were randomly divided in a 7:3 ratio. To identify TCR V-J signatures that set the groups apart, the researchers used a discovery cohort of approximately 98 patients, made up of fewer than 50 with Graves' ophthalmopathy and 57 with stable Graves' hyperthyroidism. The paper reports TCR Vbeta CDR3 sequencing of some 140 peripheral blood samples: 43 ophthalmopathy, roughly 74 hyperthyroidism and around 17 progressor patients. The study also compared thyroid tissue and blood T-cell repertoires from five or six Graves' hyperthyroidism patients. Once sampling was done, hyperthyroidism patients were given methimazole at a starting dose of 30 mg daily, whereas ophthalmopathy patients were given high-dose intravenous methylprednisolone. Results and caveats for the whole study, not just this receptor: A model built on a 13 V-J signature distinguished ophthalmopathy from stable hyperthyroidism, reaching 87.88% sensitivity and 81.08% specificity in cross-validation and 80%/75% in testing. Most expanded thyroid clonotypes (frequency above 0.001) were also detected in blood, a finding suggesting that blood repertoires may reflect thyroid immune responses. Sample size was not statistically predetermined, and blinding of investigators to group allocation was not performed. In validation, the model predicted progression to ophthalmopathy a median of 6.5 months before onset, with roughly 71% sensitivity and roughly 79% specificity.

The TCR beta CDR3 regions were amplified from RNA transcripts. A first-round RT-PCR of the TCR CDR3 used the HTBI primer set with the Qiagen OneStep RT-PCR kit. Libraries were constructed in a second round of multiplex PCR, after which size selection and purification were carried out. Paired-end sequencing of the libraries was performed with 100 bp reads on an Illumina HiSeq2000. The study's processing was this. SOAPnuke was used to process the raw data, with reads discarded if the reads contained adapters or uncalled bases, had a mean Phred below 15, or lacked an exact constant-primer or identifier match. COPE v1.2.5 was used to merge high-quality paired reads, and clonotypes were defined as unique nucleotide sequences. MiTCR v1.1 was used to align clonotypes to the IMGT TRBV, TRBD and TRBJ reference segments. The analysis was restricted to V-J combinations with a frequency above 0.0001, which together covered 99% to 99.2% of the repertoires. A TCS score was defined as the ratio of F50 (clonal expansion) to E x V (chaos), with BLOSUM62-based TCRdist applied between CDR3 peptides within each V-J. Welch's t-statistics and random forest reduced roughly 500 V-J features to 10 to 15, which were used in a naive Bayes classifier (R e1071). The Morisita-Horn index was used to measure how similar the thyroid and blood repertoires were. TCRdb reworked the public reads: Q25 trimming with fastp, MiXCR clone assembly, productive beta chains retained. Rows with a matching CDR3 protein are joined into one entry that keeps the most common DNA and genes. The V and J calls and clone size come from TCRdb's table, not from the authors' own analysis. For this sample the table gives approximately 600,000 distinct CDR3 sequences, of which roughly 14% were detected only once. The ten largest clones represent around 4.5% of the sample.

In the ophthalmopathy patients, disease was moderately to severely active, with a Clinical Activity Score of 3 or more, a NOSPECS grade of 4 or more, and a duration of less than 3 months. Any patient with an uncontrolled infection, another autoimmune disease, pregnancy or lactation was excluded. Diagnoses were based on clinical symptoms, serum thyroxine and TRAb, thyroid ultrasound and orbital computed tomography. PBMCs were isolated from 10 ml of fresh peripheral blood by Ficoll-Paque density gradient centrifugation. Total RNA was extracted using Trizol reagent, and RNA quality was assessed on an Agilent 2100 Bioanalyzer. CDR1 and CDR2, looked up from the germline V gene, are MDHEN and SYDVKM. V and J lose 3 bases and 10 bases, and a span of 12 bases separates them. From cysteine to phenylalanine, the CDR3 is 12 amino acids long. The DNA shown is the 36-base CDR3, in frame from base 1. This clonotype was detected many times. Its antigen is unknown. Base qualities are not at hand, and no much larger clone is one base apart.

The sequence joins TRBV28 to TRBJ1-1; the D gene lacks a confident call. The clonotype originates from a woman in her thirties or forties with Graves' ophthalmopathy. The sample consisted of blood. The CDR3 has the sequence CASSLWTAGAFF. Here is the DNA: TGTGCCAGCAGTTTGTGGACCGCGGGAGCTTTCTTT.